This T cell receptor beta chain was obtained from a study of cytomegalovirus exposure and HLA in healthy donors. Study-level results: Later analysis showed most CMV-associated TCR beta chains appearing HLA-restricted. Immune exposure information available was restricted to CMV serostatus.

Vbeta (60) and Jbeta (13) primers were used in the PCR. TCRdb's table, derived via immunoSEQ multiplex PCR, lists solely in-frame clones and lacks some. This table has about 160,000 clones, 60% to 80% appearing once. Concerning this clone: The antigen is not known.

After removal of 1 base from V and 2 bases from J, the junction contained 17 bases not matched to a gene. CDR3 length: 18 residues. Germline values: CDR1 SQVTM, CDR2 ANQGSEA. The chain combines TRBV29-1 with TRBJ2-7; 7 bases agree with TRBD1. The sequence came from a man between 18 and 29 years old in good health and CMV-seropositive. Sequences were obtained from PBMCs. CDR3 DNA sequence: TGCAGCGTTGAAGCTGAGAGACAGGGAAATCCCTTCGCCTACGAGCAGTACTTC. Its translation is CSVEAERQGNPFAYEQYF.